These T cell receptor beta chains were read from a single sample in a study of T cells after yellow fever vaccination. TCRdb reprocessed the 5' RACE reads via MiXCR and lists one record per CDR3 protein. The data show under 400,000 distinct CDR3 sequences, about an eighth seen once. The sample was CD4+ T cells sorted from PBMCs, taken 15 days after the yellow fever booster vaccination. The receptors were gathered from a man aged 18 to 35 who received the YFV17D yellow fever vaccine. CDR3s include the opening cysteine and the closing phenylalanine or tryptophan. The D gene is left open where the match is weak. Not all rows give a size; the values are once, few, many and, for expanded clones, a class.

d_gene: -; abundance: many; j_gene: TRBJ2-1; v_gene: TRBV19; CDR3nt: TGTGCCAGTAGCCCGATCGGGACCTGGTGGGGCAATGAGCAGTTCTTC; CDR3aa: CASSPIGTWWGNEQFF
d_gene: TRBD1; abundance: many; j_gene: TRBJ2-7; v_gene: TRBV5-1; CDR3nt: TGCGCCAGCAGCTTGGCCGGGACAGGAACCGAGCAGTACTTC; CDR3aa: CASSLAGTGTEQYF
d_gene: -; abundance: many; j_gene: TRBJ2-3; v_gene: TRBV4-3; CDR3nt: TGCGCCAGCAGCCAAGTCTCCCCGGCAGCGGCTACGCAGTATTTT; CDR3aa: CASSQVSPAAATQYF
d_gene: -; abundance: few; j_gene: TRBJ2-4; v_gene: TRBV12-3/TRBV12-4; CDR3nt: TGTGCCAGCAGTGTACAAGGTAGTGAAAACATTCAGTACTTC; CDR3aa: CASSVQGSENIQYF
d_gene: -; abundance: -; j_gene: TRBJ1-2; v_gene: TRBV20-1; CDR3nt: TGCAGTGCTAGACCCTATCAGGGAGCCTATGGCTACACCTTC; CDR3aa: CSARPYQGAYGYTF
d_gene: -; abundance: few; j_gene: TRBJ1-3; v_gene: TRBV4-1; CDR3nt: TGCGCCAGCAGCCGTAACCTTCCCCGCGCTGTGGGAATAACCATATATTTT; CDR3aa: CASSRNLPRAVGITIYF
d_gene: -; abundance: -; j_gene: TRBJ1-1; v_gene: TRBV4-3; CDR3nt: TGCGCCAGCAGGATCCTGGGGACTGGAAATGAAGCTTTCTTT; CDR3aa: CASRILGTGNEAFF
d_gene: TRBD2; abundance: -; j_gene: TRBJ2-1; v_gene: TRBV7-2; CDR3nt: TGTGCCAGCAGCAAGGGACTAGCGTTCAATGAGCAGTTCTTC; CDR3aa: CASSKGLAFNEQFF
d_gene: -; abundance: -; j_gene: TRBJ1-3; v_gene: TRBV3-1; CDR3nt: TGTGCCAGCAGCCGATCCGTCGGGGCAGGAAACACCATATATTTT; CDR3aa: CASSRSVGAGNTIYF
d_gene: -; abundance: -; j_gene: TRBJ2-2; v_gene: TRBV7-2; CDR3nt: TGTGCCAGCAGCTTAAGTCGGATCGGGGAGCTGTTTTTT; CDR3aa: CASSLSRIGELFF
d_gene: -; abundance: few; j_gene: TRBJ1-4; v_gene: TRBV11-2; CDR3nt: TGTGCCAGCAGCTTAGCTTCGGGGCGAATAGTGTTTTTT; CDR3aa: CASSLASGRIVFF
d_gene: TRBD2; abundance: few; j_gene: TRBJ2-4; v_gene: TRBV3-1; CDR3nt: TGTGCCAGCAGCACAGTTCCGGGGGGAGGCAAAAACATTCAGTACTTC; CDR3aa: CASSTVPGGGKNIQYF
d_gene: -; abundance: few; j_gene: TRBJ2-7; v_gene: TRBV7-2; CDR3nt: TGTGCCAGCAGCAACGCCTTGGGCGGAACGTTGAAGCAGTACTTC; CDR3aa: CASSNALGGTLKQYF
d_gene: -; abundance: few; j_gene: TRBJ2-4; v_gene: TRBV9; CDR3nt: TGTGCCAGCAGCGTAACCGCGGAACCAGGGGCGGGGGATGCCAAAAACATTCAGTACTTC; CDR3aa: CASSVTAEPGAGDAKNIQYF
d_gene: -; abundance: -; j_gene: TRBJ2-1; v_gene: TRBV9; CDR3nt: TGTGCCAGCAGCGGCCTACAGGGTCCGGCGGGCAATGAGCAGTTCTTC; CDR3aa: CASSGLQGPAGNEQFF
d_gene: -; abundance: few; j_gene: TRBJ2-5; v_gene: TRBV7-3; CDR3nt: TGTGCCAGCAGCTCACTGGATAAAGAGACCCAGTACTTC; CDR3aa: CASSSLDKETQYF
d_gene: TRBD1; abundance: few; j_gene: TRBJ1-4; v_gene: TRBV5-1; CDR3nt: TGCGCCAGCAGCTCCAGGGGGGGTGGAGAAAAACTGTTTTTT; CDR3aa: CASSSRGGGEKLFF
d_gene: -; abundance: few; j_gene: TRBJ2-5; v_gene: TRBV18; CDR3nt: TGTGCCAGCTCACCATCGGGGGACCGGGAGACCCAGTACTTC; CDR3aa: CASSPSGDRETQYF
d_gene: -; abundance: -; j_gene: TRBJ1-3; v_gene: TRBV3-1; CDR3nt: TGTGCCAGCAGCCAAACGGAGAGGGGAAACACCATATATTTT; CDR3aa: CASSQTERGNTIYF
d_gene: -; abundance: -; j_gene: TRBJ1-1; v_gene: TRBV28; CDR3nt: TGTGCCAGCAGTTTACCCACCATCATGAACACTGAAGCTTTCTTT; CDR3aa: CASSLPTIMNTEAFF
d_gene: -; abundance: -; j_gene: TRBJ1-3; v_gene: TRBV25-1; CDR3nt: TGTGCCAGCAAGAGCTCTGGAAACACCATATATTTT; CDR3aa: CASKSSGNTIYF
d_gene: TRBD2; abundance: -; j_gene: TRBJ2-1; v_gene: TRBV20-1; CDR3nt: TGCAGTGCTAGGGGACTAGTCAGTGAGCAGTTCTTC; CDR3aa: CSARGLVSEQFF